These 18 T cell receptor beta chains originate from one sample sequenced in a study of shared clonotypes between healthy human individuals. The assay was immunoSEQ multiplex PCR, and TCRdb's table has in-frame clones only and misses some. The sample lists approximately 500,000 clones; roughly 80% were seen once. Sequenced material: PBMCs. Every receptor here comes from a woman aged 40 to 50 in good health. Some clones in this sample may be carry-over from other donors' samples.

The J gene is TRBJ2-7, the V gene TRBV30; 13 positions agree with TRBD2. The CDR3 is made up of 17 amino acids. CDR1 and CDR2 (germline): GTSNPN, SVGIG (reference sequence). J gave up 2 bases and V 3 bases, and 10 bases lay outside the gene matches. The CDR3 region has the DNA TGTGCCTGGAGCCCTATCCGGACTAGCGGGAGTACCTACGAGCAGTACTTC. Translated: CAWSPIRTSGSTYEQYF.

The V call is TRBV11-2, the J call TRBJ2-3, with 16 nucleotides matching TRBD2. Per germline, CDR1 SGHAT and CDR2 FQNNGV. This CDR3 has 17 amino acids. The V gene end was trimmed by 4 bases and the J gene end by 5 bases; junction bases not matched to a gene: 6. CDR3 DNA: TGTGCCAGCAGCTACCCGGGACTAGCGGGAGGGAAAGATACGCAGTATTTT. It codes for CASSYPGLAGGKDTQYF.

DNA for the CDR3: TGCGCCAGCAGCTTGGCCCCGGGACTCACTGAAGCTTTCTTT. Protein: CASSLAPGLTEAFF. The chain links TRBV5-1 to TRBJ1-1, with D possibly matching TRBD1 (5 bases). Per germline, CDR1 SGHRS and CDR2 YFSETQ. With 0 bases removed from V and 4 bases from J, the gap between germline ends came to 10 bases. The CDR3 extends over 14 amino acids.

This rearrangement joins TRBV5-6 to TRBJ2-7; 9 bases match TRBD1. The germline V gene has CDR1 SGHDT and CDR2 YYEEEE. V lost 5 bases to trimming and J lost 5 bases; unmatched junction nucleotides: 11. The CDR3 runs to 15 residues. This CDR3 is CASSLDRGLLHEQYF. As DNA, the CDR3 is TGTGCCAGCAGTCTGGACAGGGGATTATTACACGAGCAGTACTTC.

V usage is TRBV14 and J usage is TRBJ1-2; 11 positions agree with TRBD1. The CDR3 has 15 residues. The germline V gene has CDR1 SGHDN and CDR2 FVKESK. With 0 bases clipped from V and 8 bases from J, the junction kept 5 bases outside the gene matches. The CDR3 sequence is CASSQDGQGARGYTF. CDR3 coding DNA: TGTGCCAGCAGCCAAGATGGACAGGGGGCGCGGGGCTACACCTTC.

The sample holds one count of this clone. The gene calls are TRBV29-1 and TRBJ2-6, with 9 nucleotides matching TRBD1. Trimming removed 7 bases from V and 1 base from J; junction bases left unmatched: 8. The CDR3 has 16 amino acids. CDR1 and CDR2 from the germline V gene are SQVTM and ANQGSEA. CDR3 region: CSARGQGISGANVLTF. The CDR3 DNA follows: TGCAGCGCTCGGGGACAGGGTATTTCTGGGGCCAACGTCCTGACTTTC.

CDR3 amino acids: CASSLFLGETQYF. The CDR3 nucleotides are TGTGCCAGCAGTTTATTTCTAGGAGAGACCCAGTACTTC. The chain joins TRBV27 to TRBJ2-5; no clear D gene. The CDR3 extends over 13 amino acids. Looked up from germline, CDR1 is MNHEY and CDR2 is SMNVEV (reference sequence). Between the trimmed V and J ends, which lost 1 base and 4 bases, there was a span of 7 bases.

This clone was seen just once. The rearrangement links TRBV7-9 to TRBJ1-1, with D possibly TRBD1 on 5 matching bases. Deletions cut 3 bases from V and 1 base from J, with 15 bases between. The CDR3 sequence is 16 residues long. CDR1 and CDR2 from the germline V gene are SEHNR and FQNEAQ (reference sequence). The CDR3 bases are TGTGCCAGCAGCTTTCCCCCTGGGGCAAGGAACACTGAAGCTTTCTTT. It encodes CASSFPPGARNTEAFF.

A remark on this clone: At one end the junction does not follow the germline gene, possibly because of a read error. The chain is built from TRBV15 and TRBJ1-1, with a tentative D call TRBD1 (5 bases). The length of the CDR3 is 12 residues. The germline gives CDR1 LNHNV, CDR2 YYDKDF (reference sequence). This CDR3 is CATGRVGTEAFF. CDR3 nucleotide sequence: TGTGCCACCGGCAGGGTTGGCACTGAAGCTTTCTTT.

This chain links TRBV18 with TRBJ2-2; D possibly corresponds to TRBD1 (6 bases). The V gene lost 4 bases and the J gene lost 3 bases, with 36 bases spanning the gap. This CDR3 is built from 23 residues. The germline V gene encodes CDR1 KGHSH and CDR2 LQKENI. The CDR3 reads CASSRTRGFSGPSSIRYTGELFF. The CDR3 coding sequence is TGTGCCAGCTCACGCACCAGGGGTTTTTCGGGGCCGTCGAGTATCCGTTACACCGGGGAGCTGTTTTTT.

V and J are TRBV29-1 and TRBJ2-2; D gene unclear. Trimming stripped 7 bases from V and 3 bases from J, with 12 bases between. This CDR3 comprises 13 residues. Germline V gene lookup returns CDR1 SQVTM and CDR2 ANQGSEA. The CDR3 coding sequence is TGCAGCGGGACGGTAGCTGACACCGGGGAGCTGTTTTTT. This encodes CSGTVADTGELFF.

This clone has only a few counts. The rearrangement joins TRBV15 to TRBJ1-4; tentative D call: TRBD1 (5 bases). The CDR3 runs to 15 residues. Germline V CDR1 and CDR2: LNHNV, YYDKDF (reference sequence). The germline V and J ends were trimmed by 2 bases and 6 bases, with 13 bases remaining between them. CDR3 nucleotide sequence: TGTGCCACCAGCAGACCTGGGACTGAAGATGAAAAACTGTTTTTT. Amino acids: CATSRPGTEDEKLFF.

CDR3 residues: CASSLDSSGMNEQFF. CDR3 DNA sequence: TGCGCCAGCAGCTTGGATAGTAGCGGGATGAATGAGCAGTTCTTC. This sequence joins TRBV5-1 and TRBJ2-1; 8 bases fit TRBD2. After removal of 0 bases from V and 7 bases from J, the junction contained 6 bases not matched to a gene. The CDR3 has 15 amino acids. Germline V lookup: CDR1 SGHRS, CDR2 YFSETQ.

The CDR3 loop reads CASSTRQGFEQYF. In DNA, the CDR3 is TGTGCCAGCAGCACCCGACAGGGGTTCGAGCAGTACTTC. The chain carries TRBV11-3 and TRBJ2-7; the match to TRBD1 covers 8 bases. CDR3 length: 13 amino acids. V shed 5 bases and J 6 bases; nucleotides not matched to a gene: 6. The germline V gene encodes CDR1 SGHNT and CDR2 YENEEA.

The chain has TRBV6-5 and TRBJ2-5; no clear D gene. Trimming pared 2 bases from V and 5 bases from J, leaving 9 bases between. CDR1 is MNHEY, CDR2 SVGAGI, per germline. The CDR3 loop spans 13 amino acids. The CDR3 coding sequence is TGTGCCAGCAGTTACCCACCCAGTGAGACCCAGTACTTC. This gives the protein CASSYPPSETQYF.

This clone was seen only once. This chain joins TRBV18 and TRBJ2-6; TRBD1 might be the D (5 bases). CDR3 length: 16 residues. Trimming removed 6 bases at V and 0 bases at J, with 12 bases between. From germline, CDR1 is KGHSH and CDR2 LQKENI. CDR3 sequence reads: CASSQAQGSGANVLTF. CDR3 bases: TGTGCCAGCTCGCAAGCTCAGGGCTCTGGGGCCAACGTCCTGACTTTC. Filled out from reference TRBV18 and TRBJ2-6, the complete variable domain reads NAGVMQNPRHLVRRRGQEARLRCSPMKGHSHVYWYRQLPEEGLKFMVYLQKENIIDESGMPKERFSAEFPKEGPSILRIQQVVRGDSAAYFCASSQAQGSGANVLTFGAGSRLTVL.

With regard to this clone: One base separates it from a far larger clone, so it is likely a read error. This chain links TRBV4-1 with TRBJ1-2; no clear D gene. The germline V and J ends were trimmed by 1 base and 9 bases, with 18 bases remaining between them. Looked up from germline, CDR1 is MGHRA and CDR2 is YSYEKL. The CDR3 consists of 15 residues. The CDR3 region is CASSQGSGIGYCYTF. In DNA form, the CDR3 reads TGCGCCAGCAGCCAAGGGTCTGGGATTGGGTATTGCTACACCTTC.

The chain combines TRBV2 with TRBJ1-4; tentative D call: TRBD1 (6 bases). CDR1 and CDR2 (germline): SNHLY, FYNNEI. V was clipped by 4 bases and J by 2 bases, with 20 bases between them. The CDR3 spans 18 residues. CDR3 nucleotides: TGTGCCAGCAGTGGAATCCCGGGGCGGGGGCAGACTAATGAAAAACTGTTTTTT. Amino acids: CASSGIPGRGQTNEKLFF.